This T cell receptor (beta chain) is drawn from a study of beta chain features in type 1 diabetes. Study summary: No patient-donor differences in age, gender, total cells or subset yield. Cells sorted and examined across all samples totaled more than 90,000,000. The study's findings and limits: The study found moderately but significantly shorter TCRB CDR3s in all four CD4+ subsets of Type 1 diabetes patients.

Trimming pared 7 bases from V and 6 bases from J, leaving 13 bases between. The V gene's germline CDR1 is DFQATT and CDR2 SNEGSKA (reference sequence). The CDR3 runs 11 residues. Expressed TCRB transcripts were sequenced after all isolated RNA was converted to cDNA. TCRdb's table, derived via immunoSEQ multiplex PCR, lists solely in-frame clones and lacks some. The top ten clones hold about 0.64% of a sample with more than 300,000 clones, around 9.6% of them seen once. A remark on this clone: Its antigen is as yet unknown.

The chain employs TRBV20-1 and TRBJ2-7; a possible D gene is TRBD1 (5 bases). The material sequenced was central memory CD4+ T cells from blood. The clonotype comes from a man aged 30-40 years with type 1 diabetes. CDR3 loop: CSVTLRGEQYF. The CDR3 DNA reads as TGCAGTGTTACGCTTAGGGGCGAGCAGTACTTC.